This TCR beta chain is drawn from a study of blood T cell repertoires in COVID-19. Study-wide background: Samples came from the United States, Italy and Spain, spanning acute and convalescent COVID-19. The cDNA or gDNA used as material had been derived from T cells, B-cell-depleted T cells, or PBMCs.

The germline V gene has CDR1 MDHEN and CDR2 SYDVKM. The CDR3 extends over 18 amino acids. The V end was cut by 5 bases, the J end by 4 bases, with 26 bases between. Per the original methods: Scientists estimated how many nucleated cells there were by amplifying reference gene primers. Sequencing used immunoSEQ multiplex PCR; TCRdb keeps in-frame clones, though not all of them. V and J calls and clone size are as listed in that table; D and trimming were resolved from the DNA. The profile shows roughly 110,000 clones, about two thirds of them singletons. The sequenced sample consisted of peripheral blood. The chain employs TRBV28 and TRBJ1-2, with D perhaps matching TRBD1 (6 bases). This clonotype was obtained from a human donor with acute or convalescent COVID-19. The donor label of this sample is uncertain. The CDR3 protein is CASSRAGVGQGQGYGYTF. In nucleotides, the CDR3 is TGTGCCAGCAGTCGCGCGGGGGTGGGGCAGGGGCAGGGCTATGGCTACACCTTC.